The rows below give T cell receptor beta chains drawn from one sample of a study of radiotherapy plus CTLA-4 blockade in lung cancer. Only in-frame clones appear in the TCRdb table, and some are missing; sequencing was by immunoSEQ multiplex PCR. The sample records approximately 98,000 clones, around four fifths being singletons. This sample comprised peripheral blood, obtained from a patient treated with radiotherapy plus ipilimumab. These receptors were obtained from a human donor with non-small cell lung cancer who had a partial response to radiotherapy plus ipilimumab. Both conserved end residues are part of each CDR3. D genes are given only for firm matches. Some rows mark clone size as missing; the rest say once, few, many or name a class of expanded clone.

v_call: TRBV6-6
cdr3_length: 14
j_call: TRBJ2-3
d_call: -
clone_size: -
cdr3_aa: CASRHNLGAVTQYF
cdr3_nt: TGTGCCAGCAGACATAACCTAGGGGCCGTTACGCAGTATTTT

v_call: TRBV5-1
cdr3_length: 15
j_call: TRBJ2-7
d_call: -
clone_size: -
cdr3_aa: CASSLVPESSYEQYF
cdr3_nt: TGCGCCAGCAGCTTGGTTCCAGAAAGCTCCTACGAGCAGTACTTC

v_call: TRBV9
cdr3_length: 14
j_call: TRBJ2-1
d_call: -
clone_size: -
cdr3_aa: CASSKRAGVEEQFF
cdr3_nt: TGTGCCAGCAGTAAGCGGGCTGGGGTCGAGGAGCAGTTCTTC

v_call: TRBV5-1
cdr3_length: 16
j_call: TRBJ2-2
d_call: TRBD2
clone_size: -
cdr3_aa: CASSLPLAGGRGELFF
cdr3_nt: TGCGCCAGCAGCTTACCACTAGCGGGAGGTCGCGGGGAGCTGTTTTTT

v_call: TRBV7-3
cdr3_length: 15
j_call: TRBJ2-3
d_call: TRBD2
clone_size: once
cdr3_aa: CASSSGAAGADTQYF
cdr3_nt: TGTGCCAGCAGCTCGGGAGCAGCGGGAGCAGATACGCAGTATTTT

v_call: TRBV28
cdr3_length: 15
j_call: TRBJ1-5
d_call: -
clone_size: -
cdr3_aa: CASIMGGRSNQPQHF
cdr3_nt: TGTGCCAGCATTATGGGGGGAAGGAGCAATCAGCCCCAGCATTTT

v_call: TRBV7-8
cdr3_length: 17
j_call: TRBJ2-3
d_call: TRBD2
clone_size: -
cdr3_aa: CASSLGLAATGTDTQYF
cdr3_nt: TGTGCCAGCAGCTTAGGACTAGCGGCTACTGGCACAGATACGCAGTATTTT

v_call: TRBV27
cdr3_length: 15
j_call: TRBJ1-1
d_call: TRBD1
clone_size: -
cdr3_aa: CASSLMTPRGTEAFF
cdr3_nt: TGTGCCAGCAGTTTAATGACACCCAGGGGGACTGAAGCTTTCTTT

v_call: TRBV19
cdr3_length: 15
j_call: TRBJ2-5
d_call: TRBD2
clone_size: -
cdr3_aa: CASSIGLAGGETQYF
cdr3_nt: TGTGCCAGTAGTATAGGGCTAGCGGGAGGAGAGACCCAGTACTTC

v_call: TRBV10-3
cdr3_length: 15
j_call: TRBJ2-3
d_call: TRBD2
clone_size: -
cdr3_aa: CAIRGTSGIGDTQYF
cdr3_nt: TGTGCCATCAGGGGGACTAGCGGGATTGGAGATACGCAGTATTTT

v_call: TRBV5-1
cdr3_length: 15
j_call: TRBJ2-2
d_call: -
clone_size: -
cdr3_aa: CASSLIRQDTGELFF
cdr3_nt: TGCGCCAGCAGCTTGATAAGACAGGACACCGGGGAGCTGTTTTTT

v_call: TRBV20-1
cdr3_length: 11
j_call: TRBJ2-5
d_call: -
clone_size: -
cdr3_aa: CSARPTSTQYF
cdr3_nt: TGCAGTGCTCGCCCAACGAGCACCCAGTACTTC

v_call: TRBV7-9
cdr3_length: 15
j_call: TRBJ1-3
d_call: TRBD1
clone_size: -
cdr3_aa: CASSFFQGAGNTIYF
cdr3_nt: TGTGCCAGCAGCTTTTTCCAGGGGGCTGGAAACACCATATATTTT

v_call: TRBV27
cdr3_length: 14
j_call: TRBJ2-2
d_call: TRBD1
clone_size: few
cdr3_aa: CASSLGTGTGELFF
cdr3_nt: TGTGCCAGCAGTCTAGGGACAGGCACCGGGGAGCTGTTTTTT

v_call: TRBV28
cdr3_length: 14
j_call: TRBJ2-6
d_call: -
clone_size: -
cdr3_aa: CASISRGGANVLTF
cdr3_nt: TGTGCCAGCATATCGAGAGGTGGGGCCAACGTCCTGACTTTC

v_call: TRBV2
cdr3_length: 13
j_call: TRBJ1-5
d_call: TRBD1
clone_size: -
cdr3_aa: CASTGQSNQPQHF
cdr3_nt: TGTGCCAGCACGGGACAGAGCAATCAGCCCCAGCATTTT

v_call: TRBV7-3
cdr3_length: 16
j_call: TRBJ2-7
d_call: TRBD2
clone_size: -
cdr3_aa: CASSPGASGSVDEQYF
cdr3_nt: TGTGCCAGCAGCCCCGGGGCTAGCGGGAGTGTAGACGAGCAGTACTTC

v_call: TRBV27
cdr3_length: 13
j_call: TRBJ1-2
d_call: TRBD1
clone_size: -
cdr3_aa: CASSFRTGEGYTF
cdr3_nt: TGTGCCAGCAGTTTTCGGACAGGGGAAGGCTACACCTTC

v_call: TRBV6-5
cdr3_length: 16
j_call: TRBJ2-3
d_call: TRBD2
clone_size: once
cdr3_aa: CASSYNAGGFTDTQYF
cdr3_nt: TGTGCCAGCAGTTATAATGCGGGAGGGTTCACAGATACGCAGTATTTT

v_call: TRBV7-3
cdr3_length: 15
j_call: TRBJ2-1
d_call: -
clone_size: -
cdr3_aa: CASSLRRGVSHEQFF
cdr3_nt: TGTGCCAGCAGCTTACGCCGTGGAGTTTCCCATGAGCAGTTCTTC

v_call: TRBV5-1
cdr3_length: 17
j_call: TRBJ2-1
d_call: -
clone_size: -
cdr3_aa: CASSWVRSEGFYNEQFF
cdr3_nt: TGCGCCAGCAGCTGGGTTCGATCGGAGGGGTTCTACAATGAGCAGTTCTTC

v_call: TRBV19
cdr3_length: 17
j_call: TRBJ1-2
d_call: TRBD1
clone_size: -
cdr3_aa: CASSITGTGARVYGYTF
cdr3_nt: TGTGCCAGTAGTATTACCGGGACAGGCGCCCGGGTATATGGCTACACCTTC

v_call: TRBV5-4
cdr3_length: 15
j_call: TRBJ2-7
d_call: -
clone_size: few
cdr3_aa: CASSLYGRDKNEQYF
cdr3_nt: TGTGCCAGCAGCTTGTATGGCAGGGACAAGAACGAGCAGTACTTC

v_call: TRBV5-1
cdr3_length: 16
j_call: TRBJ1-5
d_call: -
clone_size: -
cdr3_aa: CASSLWPSDSNQPQHF
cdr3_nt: TGCGCCAGCAGCTTGTGGCCGTCCGATAGCAATCAGCCCCAGCATTTT

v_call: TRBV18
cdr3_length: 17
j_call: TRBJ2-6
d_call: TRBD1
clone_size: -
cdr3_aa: CASSPPGQGSGANVLTF
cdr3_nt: TGTGCCAGCTCACCACCGGGACAGGGCTCTGGGGCCAACGTCCTGACTTTC

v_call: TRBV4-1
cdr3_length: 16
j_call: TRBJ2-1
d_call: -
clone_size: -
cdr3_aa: CASSQEGRTYRNEQFF
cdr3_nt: TGCGCCAGCAGCCAAGAGGGGAGGACCTACAGGAATGAGCAGTTCTTC

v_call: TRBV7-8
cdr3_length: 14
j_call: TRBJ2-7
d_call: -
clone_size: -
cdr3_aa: CASSLERLSYEQYF
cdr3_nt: TGTGCCAGCAGCTTAGAGCGTCTCTCCTACGAGCAGTACTTC

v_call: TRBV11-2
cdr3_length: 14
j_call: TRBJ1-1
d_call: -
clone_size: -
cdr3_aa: CASSLAPAGAEAFF
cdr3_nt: TGTGCCAGCAGCTTAGCCCCCGCAGGGGCTGAAGCTTTCTTT

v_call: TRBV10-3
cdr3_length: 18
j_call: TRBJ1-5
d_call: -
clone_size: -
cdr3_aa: CAISESLLGGGSNQPQHF
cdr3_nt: TGTGCCATCAGTGAGTCGTTATTAGGGGGAGGGAGCAATCAGCCCCAGCATTTT

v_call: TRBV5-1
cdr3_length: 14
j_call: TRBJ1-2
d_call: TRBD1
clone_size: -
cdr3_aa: CASSSGQGIYGYTF
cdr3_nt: TGCGCCAGCAGCTCGGGACAGGGGATCTATGGCTACACCTTC

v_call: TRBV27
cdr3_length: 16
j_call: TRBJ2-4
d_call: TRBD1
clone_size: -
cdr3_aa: CASSPGQGIAKNIQYF
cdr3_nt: TGTGCCAGCAGTCCTGGACAGGGGATAGCCAAAAACATTCAGTACTTC

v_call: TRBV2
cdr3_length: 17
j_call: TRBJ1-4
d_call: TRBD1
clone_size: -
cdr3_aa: CASAARGQGVKNEKLFF
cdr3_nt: TGTGCCAGCGCTGCGAGGGGACAGGGAGTCAAAAATGAAAAACTGTTTTTT

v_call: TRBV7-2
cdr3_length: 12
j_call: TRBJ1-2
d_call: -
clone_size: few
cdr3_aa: CASSLSGDGYTF
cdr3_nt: TGTGCCAGCAGCTTATCCGGGGATGGCTACACCTTC

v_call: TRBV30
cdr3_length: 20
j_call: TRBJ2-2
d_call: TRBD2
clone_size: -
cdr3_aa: CAWSPLPGLAGVLDTGELFF
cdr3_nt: TGTGCCTGGAGTCCCCTGCCGGGACTAGCGGGAGTTCTCGACACCGGGGAGCTGTTTTTT

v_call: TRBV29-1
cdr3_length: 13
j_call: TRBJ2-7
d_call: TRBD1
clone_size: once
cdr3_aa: CSVAGTAKDGQYF
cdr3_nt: TGCAGCGTTGCCGGGACAGCTAAAGACGGGCAGTACTTC

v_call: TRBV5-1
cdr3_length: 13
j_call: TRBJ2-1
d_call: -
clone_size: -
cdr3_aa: CASKVIGGNEQFF
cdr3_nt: TGCGCCAGCAAGGTTATTGGAGGAAATGAGCAGTTCTTC

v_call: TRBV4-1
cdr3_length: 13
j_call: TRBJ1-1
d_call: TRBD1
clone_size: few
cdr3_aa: CASSRQGNTEAFF
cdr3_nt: TGCGCCAGCAGCCGACAGGGGAACACTGAAGCTTTCTTT

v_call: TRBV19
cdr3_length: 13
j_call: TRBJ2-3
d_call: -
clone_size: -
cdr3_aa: CASSIPPAGSQYF
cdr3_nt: TGTGCCAGTAGTATACCTCCGGCGGGGTCGCAGTATTTT

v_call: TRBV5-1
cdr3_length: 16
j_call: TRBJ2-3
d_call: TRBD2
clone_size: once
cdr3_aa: CASSFTAGASTDTQYF
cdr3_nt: TGCGCCAGCAGCTTTACAGCGGGGGCTAGCACAGATACGCAGTATTTT

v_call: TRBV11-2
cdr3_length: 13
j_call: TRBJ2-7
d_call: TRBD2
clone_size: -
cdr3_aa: CASSFGPSGRMYF
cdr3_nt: TGTGCCAGCAGCTTTGGCCCAAGCGGGAGGATGTACTTC

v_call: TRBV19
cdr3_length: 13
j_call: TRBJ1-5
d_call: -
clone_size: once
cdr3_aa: CASSPRSTAAQHF
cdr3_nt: TGTGCCAGTAGTCCACGGAGCACCGCGGCCCAGCATTTT

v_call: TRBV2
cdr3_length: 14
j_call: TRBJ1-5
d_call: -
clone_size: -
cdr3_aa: CASKVDKRNQPQHF
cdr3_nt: TGTGCCAGCAAGGTCGACAAGCGCAATCAGCCCCAGCATTTT

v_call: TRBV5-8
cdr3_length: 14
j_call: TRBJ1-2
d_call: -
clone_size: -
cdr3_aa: CASSFRTANYGYTF
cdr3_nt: TGTGCCAGCAGCTTTCGGACAGCTAACTATGGCTACACCTTC

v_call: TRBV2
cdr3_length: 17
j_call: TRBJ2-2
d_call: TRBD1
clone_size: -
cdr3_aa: CASSSDRAGQNTGELFF
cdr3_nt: TGTGCCAGCAGCTCGGACAGGGCAGGACAGAACACCGGGGAGCTGTTTTTT

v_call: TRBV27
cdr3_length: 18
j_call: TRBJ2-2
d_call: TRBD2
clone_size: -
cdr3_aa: CASSFDHIAGGGTGELFF
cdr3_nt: TGTGCCAGCAGTTTTGACCATATAGCGGGAGGAGGGACCGGGGAGCTGTTTTTT

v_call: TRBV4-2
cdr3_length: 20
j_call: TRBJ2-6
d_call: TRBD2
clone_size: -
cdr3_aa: CASSQEPGLAGLTGANVLTF
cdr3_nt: TGTGCCAGCAGCCAAGAACCGGGACTAGCGGGATTGACTGGGGCCAACGTCCTGACTTTC

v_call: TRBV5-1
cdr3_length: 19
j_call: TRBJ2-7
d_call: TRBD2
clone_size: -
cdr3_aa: CASSLGSTSGRGSSYEQYF
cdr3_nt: TGCGCCAGCAGCTTAGGCTCGACTAGCGGGCGGGGAAGCTCCTACGAGCAGTACTTC

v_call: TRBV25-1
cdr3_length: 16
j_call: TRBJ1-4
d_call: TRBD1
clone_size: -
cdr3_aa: CASSEGTGQHNEKLFF
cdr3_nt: TGTGCCAGCAGTGAAGGGACGGGACAGCATAATGAAAAACTGTTTTTT

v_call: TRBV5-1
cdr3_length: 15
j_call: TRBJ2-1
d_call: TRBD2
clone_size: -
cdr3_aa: CASSLGGGSIDEQFF
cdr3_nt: TGCGCCAGCAGCTTGGGGGGCGGGAGTATCGATGAGCAGTTCTTC

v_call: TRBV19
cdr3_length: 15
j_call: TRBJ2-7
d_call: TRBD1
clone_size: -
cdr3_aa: CASSPSGTGSDEQYF
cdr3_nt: TGTGCCAGTAGTCCCTCCGGGACAGGGAGCGACGAGCAGTACTTC

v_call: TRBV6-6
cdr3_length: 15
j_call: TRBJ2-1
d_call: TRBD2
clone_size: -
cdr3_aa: CASSYSLAEYNEQFF
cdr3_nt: TGTGCCAGCAGTTACTCACTAGCGGAGTACAATGAGCAGTTCTTC

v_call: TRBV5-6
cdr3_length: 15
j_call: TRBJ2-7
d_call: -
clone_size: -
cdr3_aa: CASSFPEANSYEQYF
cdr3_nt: TGTGCCAGCAGCTTCCCTGAGGCCAACTCCTACGAGCAGTACTTC

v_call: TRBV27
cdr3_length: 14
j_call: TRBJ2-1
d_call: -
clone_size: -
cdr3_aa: CASTWGREADEQFF
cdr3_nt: TGTGCCAGCACATGGGGCAGGGAAGCCGATGAGCAGTTCTTC

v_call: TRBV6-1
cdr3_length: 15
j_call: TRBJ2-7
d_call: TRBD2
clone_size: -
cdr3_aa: CASSEIGRVSYEQYF
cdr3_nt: TGTGCCAGCAGTGAAATAGGGAGGGTGAGTTACGAGCAGTACTTC